One and the same sample provided the 14 T cell receptor beta chains below, sequenced in a study of CD8 T cells in ankylosing spondylitis. TCRdb re-derived calls from the 5' RACE reads in MiXCR, one entry per CDR3 protein. The sample has around 300,000 distinct CDR3 sequences, 11% seen once; the top ten hold 9.1%. Sequenced material: blood, either unsorted or a sorted T cell fraction (not recorded which). The receptors derive from a female donor with ankylosing spondylitis or in good health (not recorded which).

The chain is built from TRBV4-2 and TRBJ1-5; D remains unclear. Germline V CDR1 and CDR2: LGHNA, YNFKEQ. CDR3 length: 17 residues. Trimming pared 4 bases from V and 2 bases from J, leaving 18 bases between. The CDR3 here is CASSPSHGGPGNQPQHF. The CDR3, as DNA: TGTGCCAGCAGCCCATCACACGGAGGGCCGGGCAATCAGCCCCAGCATTTT.

In its sample, this clonotype was seen many times. The chain carries TRBV20-1 and TRBJ2-5; 14 bases fit TRBD2. V lost 0 bases and J lost 4; bases outside the gene matches: 10. The CDR3 covers 18 residues. Per germline, CDR1 DFQATT and CDR2 SNEGSKA (reference sequence). CDR3 DNA: TGCAGTGCTAGAGACCCCGGGACTAGCGGGAGAGATGGAGAGACCCAGTACTTC. It translates to CSARDPGTSGRDGETQYF.

The rearrangement uses TRBV20-1 and TRBJ2-1; tentative D call: TRBD2 (5 bases). The length of the CDR3 is 11 residues. The ends were cut back, 5 bases at V and 7 bases at J, with 9 bases in the middle. Per germline, CDR1 DFQATT and CDR2 SNEGSKA (reference sequence). DNA for the CDR3: TGCAGTGCTGCCCGGAGGAATGAGCAGTTCTTC. This encodes CSAARRNEQFF.

The chain has TRBV20-1 and TRBJ2-1; 9 bases map to TRBD2. The ends lost 4 bases at V and 4 bases at J; junction bases unmatched: 8. Germline assignment: CDR1 DFQATT and CDR2 SNEGSKA (reference sequence). This CDR3 has 15 amino acids. DNA for the CDR3: TGCAGTGCTAAGGCGGCGGGAGGGCCGTACAATGAGCAGTTCTTC. Translating it yields CSAKAAGGPYNEQFF.

This clonotype was recorded a few times. The V gene is TRBV24-1, the J gene TRBJ2-5, with D perhaps TRBD1 or TRBD2 (5 bases each). The germline V gene encodes CDR1 KGHDR and CDR2 SFDVKD. V dropped 1 base and J dropped 0 bases, with 8 bases sitting between them. The length of the CDR3 is 15 residues. CDR3 residues: CATSDFGAHQETQYF. The CDR3 region has the DNA TGTGCCACCAGTGATTTCGGGGCCCACCAAGAGACCCAGTACTTC.

V is TRBV6-2 or TRBV6-3 and J is TRBJ2-2, with D uncertain. CDR3 length: 15 amino acids. Germline V gene sequence: CDR1 MNHEY, CDR2 SVGEGT. V lost 8 bases and J lost 3, with 16 bases in between. The CDR3 reads CASSVGYEYTGELFF. The CDR3 DNA is TGTGCCAGCTCGGTGGGTTACGAGTACACCGGGGAGCTGTTTTTT.

This clonotype was recorded at least ten times. The rearrangement uses TRBV5-1 and TRBJ2-5; 9 bases agree with TRBD2. This CDR3 has 15 residues. Trimming removed 2 bases from V and 0 bases from J; junction bases left unmatched: 2. Germline CDR1 reads SGHRS; CDR2 reads YFSETQ. CDR3: CASSFTSGYQETQYF. DNA of the CDR3: TGCGCCAGCAGCTTCACTAGCGGGTACCAAGAGACCCAGTACTTC.

This clonotype was recorded at least ten times. The CDR3 DNA is TGCAGTGCTAGAGATCCGGGCAGGGGGCTAAGTCAGTTCTTC. It yields the protein CSARDPGRGLSQFF. The chain carries TRBV20-1 and TRBJ2-1; TRBD1 aligns across 8 bases. V was pared by 0 bases and J by 13 bases, with 11 bases of the junction left unmatched. The CDR3 is 14 residues long. Germline lookup yields CDR1 DFQATT and CDR2 SNEGSKA (reference sequence).

The J gene is TRBJ2-4, the V gene TRBV20-1; 10 bases line up with TRBD2. Germline V gives CDR1 DFQATT, CDR2 SNEGSKA (reference sequence). The CDR3 extends over 12 amino acids. V was pared by 2 bases and J by 8 bases, with 0 bases of the junction left unmatched. This chain's CDR3 is CSARSGGDIQYF. CDR3 coding DNA: TGCAGTGCTAGAAGCGGGGGGGACATTCAGTACTTC.

This chain uses TRBV14 with TRBJ2-1; D is perhaps TRBD2 (5 bases). The CDR3 covers 16 residues. Per germline, CDR1 SGHDN and CDR2 FVKESK. Trimming left V 2 bases short and J 2 bases short, with 13 bases between. CDR3 coding DNA: TGTGCCAGCAGCCAAATTGCCGCGGGCGCCTACAATGAGCAGTTCTTC. It translates to CASSQIAAGAYNEQFF.

In its sample, this clonotype was seen many times. The chain joins TRBV14 to TRBJ2-3, with D hard to call. V lost 3 bases and J lost 4, with 11 bases in between. Per germline, CDR1 SGHDN and CDR2 FVKESK. The CDR3 runs 14 residues. The CDR3: CASSQRRGADTQYF. CDR3 in DNA: TGTGCCAGCAGCCAGCGGCGCGGCGCAGATACGCAGTATTTT.

This clonotype has ten or more counts. V usage is TRBV27 and J usage is TRBJ2-1, with a possible D match to TRBD1 (6 bases). In germline, CDR1 is MNHEY, CDR2 SMNVEV (reference sequence). The CDR3 contains 16 residues. The V gene lost 1 base and the J gene lost 1 base, with 11 bases spanning the gap. CDR3 loop: CASSLLSQGSYNEQFF. The CDR3 region has the DNA TGTGCCAGCAGTTTATTGAGCCAGGGGTCCTACAATGAGCAGTTCTTC.

The chain has TRBV5-6 and TRBJ2-7; 7 positions match TRBD1. CDR3 length equals 15 residues. Germline CDR1 SGHDT, CDR2 YYEEEE. V was pared by 4 bases and J by 3 bases, with 10 bases of the junction left unmatched. Here the CDR3 reads CASSGTGQFIYEQYF. CDR3 DNA: TGTGCCAGCAGCGGGACGGGACAGTTCATCTACGAGCAGTACTTC.

This clonotype showed up many times. This sequence joins TRBV5-1 and TRBJ2-2; TRBD1 agrees at 8 bases. Germline V gives CDR1 SGHRS, CDR2 YFSETQ. The CDR3 has 15 amino acids. V lost 3 bases to trimming and J lost 4 bases; unmatched junction nucleotides: 5. The CDR3 DNA sequence: TGCGCCAGCAGCTCAACTGGACAGGGCACCGGGGAGCTGTTTTTT. Its translation is CASSSTGQGTGELFF.